The sequence of this TCR beta chain was determined in a study of blood T cell repertoires in COVID-19. The count of this clone is one. With V trimmed by 3 bases and J by 2 bases, 6 bases remained unmatched. The CDR3 extends over 16 amino acids. Germline CDR1 is SGHVS and CDR2 is FQNEAQ. TCRdb's copy holds only in-frame clones and misses some; the assay was immunoSEQ multiplex PCR. The sample gives 10,000 to 13,000 clones, roughly 80% of which show up once; about an eighth is in the top ten. Sequenced input: peripheral blood. This sequence was found in a human donor in a cohort sampled during active COVID-19. V and J are TRBV7-8 and TRBJ2-1; TRBD2 matches at 8 bases. CDR3 in DNA: TGTGCCAGCAGCTTCATTAGCGGGACCACCTACAATGAGCAGTTCTTC. The encoded protein is CASSFISGTTYNEQFF.